These T cell receptor beta chains were read from a single sample in a study of control samples from healthy donors and cancer patients. Measured with immunoSEQ multiplex PCR; TCRdb has only the in-frame clones, and not every one. The table includes roughly 450,000 clones, around 90% detected once. Sequencing input: PBMCs. Source of these receptors: a middle-aged man with head and neck cancer. Both conserved end residues are part of each CDR3. A D gene is named only where the DNA matches it firmly. The size entry is marked missing in some rows and otherwise reads once, few, many or a size class.

J gene | V gene | D gene | clone size | CDR3 DNA | CDR3 protein
TRBJ1-3 | TRBV28 | TRBD1 | once | TGTGCCAGCAGGGCCGGGACAGGGACTGGAAACACCATATATTTT | CASRAGTGTGNTIYF
TRBJ2-6 | TRBV28 | . | . | TGTGCCAGCAGCCATCCCCGGAGGGGCTCGGCTGGGGCCAACGTCCTGACTTTC | CASSHPRRGSAGANVLTF
TRBJ1-6 | TRBV18 | . | . | TGTGCCAGCTCACCACGGCCGGCCAGGGACAATAATTCACCCCTCCACTTT | CASSPRPARDNNSPLHF
TRBJ2-2 | TRBV5-1 | . | . | TGCGCCAGCAGGACCCGACTGGCGAACACCGGGGAGCTGTTTTTT | CASRTRLANTGELFF
TRBJ2-3 | TRBV11-3 | TRBD2 | . | TGTGCCAGCAGCTTACGGGGGGGAGCTTACACAGATACGCAGTATTTT | CASSLRGGAYTDTQYF
TRBJ1-1 | TRBV28 | . | . | TGTGCCAGCAGCAACGGGGGGGTTTGGACTGAAGCTTTCTTT | CASSNGGVWTEAFF
TRBJ2-1 | TRBV6-4 | . | once | TGTGCCAGCAGTGACTCTGGAGCGGGTATTCAGTTCTTC | CASSDSGAGIQFF
TRBJ2-1 | TRBV19 | . | few | TGTGCCAGTAGTGGAGCCGGCGGGCCTGGGAGTGGAAATGAGCAGTTCTTC | CASSGAGGPGSGNEQFF
TRBJ2-7 | TRBV19 | TRBD2 | . | TGTGCCAGTAAGCCCGGGACTAGCGGGAGCCCACTCTTC | CASKPGTSGSPLF
TRBJ1-1 | TRBV27 | . | . | TGTGCCAGCAGCACGGGATTTTCTAACACTGAAGCTTTCTTT | CASSTGFSNTEAFF
TRBJ1-1 | TRBV28 | . | . | TGTGCCAGCAGTTTACTTTCTGGGGTGAACACTGAAGCTTTCTTT | CASSLLSGVNTEAFF
TRBJ1-2 | TRBV7-9 | . | once | TGTGCCAACCCCTTGGGCAATGGCTACACCTTC | CANPLGNGYTF
TRBJ1-6 | TRBV6-1 | . | once | TGTGCCAGCAGTGAATGGGCTTTTCCTGATTATAATTCACCCCTCCACTTT | CASSEWAFPDYNSPLHF
TRBJ1-2 | TRBV12-5 | . | . | TGTGCTAGTGGCCTTACCAGGGGCGCGAACTATGGCTACACCTTC | CASGLTRGANYGYTF
TRBJ1-3 | TRBV28 | TRBD1 | . | TGTGCCAGCAACACCGGGACAGGGGACCTCCGCCAGGGAAACACCATATATTTT | CASNTGTGDLRQGNTIYF
TRBJ1-2 | TRBV21-1 | . | . | TGTGCCAGCAGCAAAGGTTCGGGAGGATCCTATGGCTACACCTTC | CASSKGSGGSYGYTF
TRBJ2-2 | TRBV7-2 | . | . | TGTGCCAGCAGCTTAGTATCAGGGAACACCGGGGAGCTGTTTTTT | CASSLVSGNTGELFF